This T cell receptor beta chain was sequenced during a study of CD8 T cells in ankylosing spondylitis. Regarding this clonotype: The antigen is not known.

CDR1 is PRHDT, CDR2 FYEKMQ, per germline (reference sequence). The CDR3 is 15 amino acids. After removal of 0 bases from V and 5 bases from J, the junction contained 4 bases not matched to a gene. Notes on the study in general: Seven to nine highly homologous variants formed a TCR beta motif that appeared characteristic of ankylosing spondylitis blood.

TCRdb processed the 5' RACE reads anew with MiXCR; each CDR3 protein has one entry. The table lists 150,000 to 200,000 distinct CDR3 sequences, approximately 10% of them singletons. This receptor was taken from a female donor with ankylosing spondylitis or in good health (not recorded which). Sequencing was carried out using blood, either unsorted or a sorted T cell fraction (not recorded which). J is TRBJ2-1 and V is TRBV13; 7 bases line up with TRBD2. CDR3 protein: CASSLGPGGNNEQFF. In nucleotides, the CDR3 is TGTGCCAGCAGCTTAGGCCCCGGGGGGAACAATGAGCAGTTCTTC.